This TCR beta chain was observed in a study of cytomegalovirus exposure and HLA in healthy donors. Background on the study: An analysis done earlier identified 90 million to 120 million unique TCR beta sequences from approximately 200 million T cells.

The PCR ran on 60 Vbeta and 13 Jbeta primers. Generated by immunoSEQ multiplex PCR, the TCRdb table keeps only in-frame clones and is missing some. Of about 130,000 clones listed, about 74% are singletons. Trimming removed 7 bases from V and 5 bases from J; junction bases left unmatched: 8. CDR3 size: 14 residues. Germline V gene sequence: CDR1 MNHEY, CDR2 SMNVEV (reference sequence). Whole-study results and caveats: Later work associated roughly 17,000 TCR beta sequences with HLA alleles at 0.05 false discovery rate.

Of note for this clone: Its antigen is currently unknown.

Specimen: PBMCs. V usage is TRBV27 and J usage is TRBJ2-1; 7 bases match TRBD2. The receptor's source is a man between 35 and 55 years old in good health and CMV-seronegative. CDR3 coding DNA: TGTGCCAGCACCCAAACTAGCGATGACAATGAGCAGTTCTTC. It specifies CASTQTSDDNEQFF.